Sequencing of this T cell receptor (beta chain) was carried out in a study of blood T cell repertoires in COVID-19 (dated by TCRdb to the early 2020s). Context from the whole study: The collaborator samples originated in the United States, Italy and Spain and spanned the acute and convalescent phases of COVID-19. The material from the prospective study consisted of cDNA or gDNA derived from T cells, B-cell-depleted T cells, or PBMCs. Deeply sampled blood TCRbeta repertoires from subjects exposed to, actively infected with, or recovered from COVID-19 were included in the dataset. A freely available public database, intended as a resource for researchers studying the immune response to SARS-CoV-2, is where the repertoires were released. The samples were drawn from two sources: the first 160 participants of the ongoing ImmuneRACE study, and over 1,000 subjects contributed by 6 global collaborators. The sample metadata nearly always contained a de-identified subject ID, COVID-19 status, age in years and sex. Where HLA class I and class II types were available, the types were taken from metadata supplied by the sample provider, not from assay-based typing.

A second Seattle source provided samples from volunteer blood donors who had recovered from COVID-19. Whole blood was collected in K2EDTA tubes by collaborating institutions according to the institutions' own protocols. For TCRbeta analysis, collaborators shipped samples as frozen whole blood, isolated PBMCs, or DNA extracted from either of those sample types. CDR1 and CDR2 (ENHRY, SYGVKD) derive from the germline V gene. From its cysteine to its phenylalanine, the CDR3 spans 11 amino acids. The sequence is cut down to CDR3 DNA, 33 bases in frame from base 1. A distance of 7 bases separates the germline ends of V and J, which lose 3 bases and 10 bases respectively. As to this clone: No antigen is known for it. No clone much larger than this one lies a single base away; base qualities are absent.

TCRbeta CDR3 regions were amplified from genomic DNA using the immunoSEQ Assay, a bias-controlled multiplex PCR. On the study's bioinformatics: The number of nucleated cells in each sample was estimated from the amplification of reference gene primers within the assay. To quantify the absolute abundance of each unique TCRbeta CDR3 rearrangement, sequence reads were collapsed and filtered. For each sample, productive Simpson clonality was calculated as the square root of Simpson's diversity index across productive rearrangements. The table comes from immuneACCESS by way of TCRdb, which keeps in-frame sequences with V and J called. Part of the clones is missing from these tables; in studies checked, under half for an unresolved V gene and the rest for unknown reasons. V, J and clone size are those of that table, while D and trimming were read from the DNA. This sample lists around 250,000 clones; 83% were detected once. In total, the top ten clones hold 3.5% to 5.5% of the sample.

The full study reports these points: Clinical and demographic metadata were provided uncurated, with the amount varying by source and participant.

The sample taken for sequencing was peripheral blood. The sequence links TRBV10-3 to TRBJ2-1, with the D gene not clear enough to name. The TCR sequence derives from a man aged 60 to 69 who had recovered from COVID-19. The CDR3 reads CAISDTAEQFF. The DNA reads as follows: TGTGCCATCAGTGACACTGCGGAGCAGTTCTTC.